The text below deals with one T cell receptor beta chain. Its antigen remains unknown. This sample is part of a study of beta chain features in type 1 diabetes. Study-level findings and limits: It was possible that PCR favored shorter templates, equally so in patients and controls. Shorter TCRB CDR3s, moderately but significantly so, marked every one of the four CD4+ subsets in Type 1 diabetes patients.

TCRB transcripts that were expressed got sequenced, as all of the isolated RNA had been reverse transcribed. Here immunoSEQ multiplex PCR was the method, and the copy in TCRdb shows in-frame clones only, minus some. The sample has 25,000 to 30,000 clones, less than 70% seen once. This TCR came from a young woman with type 1 diabetes. The sequenced sample consisted of Tregs from blood.

The DNA of the CDR3 is TGCGCCAGCAGCGAAGGGACAGGGGGTCGAGAGACCCAGTACTTC. It is translated as CASSEGTGGRETQYF. The rearrangement uses TRBV5-1 and TRBJ2-5; TRBD1 agrees at 11 bases. Germline trimming cut 4 bases from V and 4 bases from J; bases unmatched to any gene: 6. Germline CDR1 reads SGHRS; CDR2 reads YFSETQ. The CDR3 consists of 15 residues.